The 26 T cell receptor beta chains reported below all come from one sample, sequenced in a study of cytomegalovirus exposure and HLA in healthy donors (dated 2017 in TCRdb). Library preparation used the immunoSEQ multiplex PCR assay. For the multiplex PCR, a mixture combining 60 forward primers for TCR Vbeta segments and 13 reverse primers for TCR Jbeta segments was used. Drawn from immuneACCESS, this table holds only the in-frame rearrangements with V and J called that TCRdb kept. Clones are partly lost; checked studies trace under half to an unresolved V gene and leave the rest unexplained. The sample data list under 200,000 clones, and roughly 75% of these were observed just once. The ten most abundant clones make up 1% of the sample. Specimen: PBMCs. These receptors were taken from a woman in her forties or fifties in good health and CMV-seropositive.

J is TRBJ2-3 and V is TRBV6-1, with TRBD1 matching over 10 bases. Losses at the gene ends were 3 bases for V and 6 bases for J; bases not matched to a gene: 6. The CDR3 is made up of 15 amino acids. The germline V gene encodes CDR1 MNHNS and CDR2 SASEGT. The CDR3 protein is CASSDAGTGVDTQYF. The CDR3 DNA is TGTGCCAGCAGTGACGCCGGGACAGGGGTGGATACGCAGTATTTT.

The J gene is TRBJ2-5, the V gene TRBV4-1, with no clear D. CDR1 and CDR2 (germline): MGHRA, YSYEKL. The ends were cut back, 0 bases at V and 2 bases at J, with 10 bases in the middle. This CDR3 region has 15 residues. The CDR3 reads CASSQELEQQETQYF. CDR3 nucleotides: TGCGCCAGCAGCCAAGAGCTAGAACAACAAGAGACCCAGTACTTC.

CDR3 protein: CASSLIQGGNTIYF. The DNA of the CDR3 is TGTGCCAGCAGCTTAATACAGGGGGGAAACACCATATATTTT. This rearrangement joins TRBV7-9 to TRBJ1-3; 7 bases agree with TRBD1. The J segment lost 4 bases and the V segment lost 2 bases, leaving 2 bases of the junction unmatched. Germline assignment: CDR1 SEHNR and CDR2 FQNEAQ (reference sequence). The CDR3 consists of 14 residues.

The chain uses TRBV9 and TRBJ2-6, with a possible D match to TRBD1 (5 bases). The V gene's germline CDR1 is SGDLS and CDR2 YYNGEE. V was shortened by 5 bases and J by 8 bases, with 11 bases between the two germline ends. There are 13 residues in the CDR3. The CDR3 reads CASRSGSPNVLTF. The CDR3 DNA reads as TGTGCCAGCAGGTCAGGGTCTCCCAACGTCCTGACTTTC. Filled out from reference TRBV9 and TRBJ2-6, the complete variable domain reads DSGVTQTPKHLITATGQRVTLRCSPRSGDLSVYWYQQSLDQGLQFLIQYYNGEERAKGNILERFSAQQFPDLHSELNLSSLELGDSALYFCASRSGSPNVLTFGAGSRLTVL.

V and J are TRBV29-1 and TRBJ1-2, with D possibly being TRBD1 (5 bases). Germline V gene lookup returns CDR1 SQVTM and CDR2 ANQGSEA. Trimming left V 4 bases short and J 8 bases short, with 14 bases between. The CDR3 has 12 amino acids. For the CDR3, the DNA is TGCAGCGTTGGTGGCAGGGAAGGAGGCTACACCTTC. Translation gives CSVGGREGGYTF. The entire variable domain, with the rest obtained from reference TRBV29-1 and TRBJ1-2, is as follows: SAVISQKPSRDICQRGTSLTIQCQVDSQVTMMFWYRQQPGQSLTLIATANQGSEATYESGFVIDKFPISRPNLTFSTLTVSNMSPEDSSIYLCSVGGREGGYTFGSGTRLTVV.

The J gene is TRBJ1-1, the V gene TRBV7-9; D unresolved. This CDR3 is built from 13 residues. The V gene's germline CDR1 is SEHNR and CDR2 FQNEAQ (reference sequence). The germline V and J ends were trimmed by 1 base and 3 bases, with 6 bases remaining between them. This chain's CDR3 is CASSLDADTEAFF. CDR3 sequence (DNA): TGTGCCAGCAGCTTAGATGCAGACACTGAAGCTTTCTTT. Combining the CDR3 with reference TRBV7-9 and TRBJ1-1 gives the whole variable domain DTGVSQNPRHKITKRGQNVTFRCDPISEHNRLYWYRQTLGQGPEFLTYFQNEAQLEKSRLLSDRFSAERPKGSFSTLEIQRTEQGDSAMYLCASSLDADTEAFFGQGTRLTVV.

A single count supports this clone. The CDR3 DNA follows: TGTGCCAGCAGTTACTCGAAGCGGACTAGCCCCGGGGAGCTGTTTTTT. Its translation is CASSYSKRTSPGELFF. This sequence joins TRBV6-5 and TRBJ2-2, with 8 nucleotides matching TRBD2. The CDR3 consists of 16 residues. In germline, CDR1 is MNHEY, CDR2 SVGAGI. Trimming cost V 0 bases and J 6 bases; bases outside gene matches: 6.

The chain employs TRBV10-3 and TRBJ2-7; 8 bases line up with TRBD1. CDR1 ENHRY and CDR2 SYGVKD come from the germline V gene. The CDR3 runs 13 residues. Trimming at V came to 4 bases and at J to 7 bases, leaving 6 bases not matched to a gene. The CDR3 loop is CAISGQGAREQYF. The CDR3 DNA follows: TGTGCCATCAGTGGTCAGGGGGCGCGAGAGCAGTACTTC.

The chain has TRBV7-2 and TRBJ1-1, with D possibly being TRBD1 (6 bases). The CDR3 has 14 residues. CDR1 is SGHTA, CDR2 FQGNSA, per germline. Trimming removed 3 bases from V and 1 base from J, with 9 bases in between. CDR3: CASSLDRSNTEAFF. The CDR3 DNA reads as TGTGCCAGCAGCTTGGACAGATCGAACACTGAAGCTTTCTTT.

The CDR3 DNA is TGTGCCAGCAGCTTAAAGGGACAGGGTCACGAGCAGTACTTC. Its translation: CASSLKGQGHEQYF. The gene calls are TRBV7-2 and TRBJ2-7; 9 nucleotides line up with TRBD1. J gave up 5 bases and V 2 bases, and 4 bases lay outside the gene matches. The length of the CDR3 is 14 residues. Germline V gene data show CDR1 as SGHTA and CDR2 as FQGNSA.

This clone came up once. A junction end diverges from the germline sequence, so it may reflect a read error. Other DNA sequences in the same sample also yield this CDR3. The rearrangement joins TRBV19 to TRBJ2-2; D gene ambiguous. Germline lookup yields CDR1 LNHDA and CDR2 SQIVND (reference sequence). The CDR3 contains 14 residues. CDR3 DNA: TGCGCCAGTAGCCCCGAACCGAGAGGCGGGGAGCTGTTTTTT. Amino acid sequence: CASSPEPRGGELFF. Filled out from reference TRBV19 and TRBJ2-2, the complete variable domain reads DGGITQSPKYLFRKEGQNVTLSCEQNLNHDAMYWYRQDPGQGLRLIYYSQIVNDFQKGDIAEGYSVSREKKESFPLTVTSAQKNPTAFYLCASSPEPRGGELFFGEGSRLTVL.

This chain connects TRBV2 to TRBJ1-4; no clear D. Germline CDR1 and CDR2: SNHLY and FYNNEI. The CDR3 contains 14 residues. V lost 5 bases, J lost 0 bases, and 7 bases lay in between. The CDR3 DNA sequence: TGTGCCAGCAGTTCCCAGGCAACTAATGAAAAACTGTTTTTT. It encodes CASSSQATNEKLFF.

The chain is built from TRBV18 and TRBJ1-2; the match to TRBD1 covers 10 bases. The CDR3 extends over 14 amino acids. CDR1 KGHSH and CDR2 LQKENI come from the germline V gene. V was clipped by 3 bases and J by 3 bases; unmatched bases: 1. The CDR3 DNA is TGTGCCAGCTCACCCGGACAGGGGGACTATGGCTACACCTTC. This encodes CASSPGQGDYGYTF. Looking up the rest from reference TRBV18 and TRBJ1-2 gives the full variable domain: NAGVMQNPRHLVRRRGQEARLRCSPMKGHSHVYWYRQLPEEGLKFMVYLQKENIIDESGMPKERFSAEFPKEGPSILRIQQVVRGDSAAYFCASSPGQGDYGYTFGSGTRLTVV.

The chain links TRBV28 to TRBJ2-4; D unclear. Per the germline V gene, CDR1 is MDHEN and CDR2 is SYDVKM. V dropped 11 bases and J dropped 6 bases, with 17 bases sitting between them. The CDR3 length is 13 residues. The CDR3 is CAAMALSRNIQYF. As DNA, the CDR3 is TGTGCCGCAATGGCCCTGTCCAGAAACATTCAGTACTTC. Drawing the rest from reference TRBV28 and TRBJ2-4, the complete variable domain is DVKVTQSSRYLVKRTGEKVFLECVQDMDHENMFWYRQDPGLGLRLIYFSYDVKMKEKGDIPEGYSVSREKKERFSLILESASTNQTSMYLCAAMALSRNIQYFGAGTRLSVL.

The rearrangement uses TRBV15 and TRBJ1-4; 8 positions match TRBD1. Germline CDR1 is LNHNV and CDR2 is YYDKDF (reference sequence). CDR3 size: 15 residues. V shed 3 bases and J 6 bases; nucleotides not matched to a gene: 6. CDR3 coding DNA: TGTGCCACCAGCAGTCCGACAGGGGTTTATGAAAAACTGTTTTTT. It is translated as CATSSPTGVYEKLFF.

In this sample, this clone turned up a few times. The genes are TRBV28 and TRBJ2-1, with TRBD1 matching 7 bases. The CDR3 covers 16 residues. Per germline, CDR1 MDHEN and CDR2 SYDVKM. Trimming at V came to 5 bases and at J to 7 bases, leaving 14 bases not matched to a gene. The chain's CDR3 is CASSPPGTELSNEQFF. The CDR3 DNA follows: TGTGCCAGCAGTCCCCCCGGGACAGAACTGTCAAATGAGCAGTTCTTC.

The chain combines TRBV9 with TRBJ1-1; D gene ambiguous. The CDR3 totals 13 residues. The V end lost 1 base, the J end lost 1 base, and 5 bases lay between the germline ends. Germline V gene data show CDR1 as SGDLS and CDR2 as YYNGEE. CDR3 nucleotide sequence: TGTGCCAGCAGCGTAACACAGAACACTGAAGCTTTCTTT. Protein sequence: CASSVTQNTEAFF.

V and J are TRBV10-3 and TRBJ2-3; 8 bases line up with TRBD2. Germline V gene sequence: CDR1 ENHRY, CDR2 SYGVKD. V was clipped by 9 bases and J by 0 bases; unmatched bases: 5. This CDR3 is built from 14 residues. The CDR3 protein is CAMGAGGSTDTQYF. The CDR3 nucleotides are TGTGCCATGGGGGCGGGAGGTAGCACAGATACGCAGTATTTT.

DNA for the CDR3: TGCAGCGTTGAAGATAAAGGGGGAGAAGCTTTCTTT. As protein: CSVEDKGGEAFF. The chain couples TRBV29-1 to TRBJ1-1, with D tentatively TRBD1 (6 bases). Trimming shortened V by 0 bases and J by 8 bases, and 10 bases separated the two germline ends. The CDR3 runs to 12 residues. Per germline, CDR1 SQVTM and CDR2 ANQGSEA.

This rearrangement joins TRBV7-9 to TRBJ2-1; D may be TRBD2 (6 bases). CDR1 and CDR2 from the germline V gene are SEHNR and FQNEAQ (reference sequence). The CDR3 loop spans 15 amino acids. V was clipped by 5 bases and J by 6 bases, with 17 bases between them. Written as DNA, the CDR3 is TGTGCCAGCAGCCCTGCCCTGTGGCGGGGCAATGAGCAGTTCTTC. Its protein is CASSPALWRGNEQFF.

The rearrangement joins TRBV7-6 to TRBJ2-7; TRBD2 aligns across 8 bases. This CDR3 comprises 16 residues. CDR1 and CDR2 from the germline V gene are SGHVS and FNYEAQ. Trimming at V came to 0 bases and at J to 4 bases, leaving 8 bases not matched to a gene. The CDR3 DNA is TGTGCCAGCAGCTTAGCGGCTAGCGGGCGCATTTACGAGCAGTACTTC. Protein sequence: CASSLAASGRIYEQYF.

The gene calls are TRBV6-6 and TRBJ1-2, with D uncertain. The CDR3 contains 13 residues. Per the germline V gene, CDR1 is MNHNY and CDR2 is SVGAGI (reference sequence). Trimming stripped 6 bases from V and 0 bases from J, with 8 bases between. CDR3 nucleotides: TGTGCCAGCAGAGACGGAGCTAACTATGGCTACACCTTC. This translates into CASRDGANYGYTF.

CDR3 sequence reads: CSVATPGLTQETQYF. DNA of the CDR3: TGCAGCGTCGCTACCCCGGGACTAACACAAGAGACCCAGTACTTC. The chain uses TRBV29-1 and TRBJ2-5, with 7 positions matching TRBD2. Germline values: CDR1 SQVTM, CDR2 ANQGSEA. V was clipped by 6 bases and J by 2 bases; unmatched bases: 12. CDR3 length: 15 amino acids.

This clone was detected a few times. This sequence joins TRBV7-6 and TRBJ2-7; D might be TRBD2 (6 bases). The CDR3 is 17 residues long. The germline V gene has CDR1 SGHVS and CDR2 FNYEAQ. V lost 1 base, J lost 5 bases, and 21 bases lay in between. The CDR3 nucleotides read TGTGCCAGCAGCTTAGGGGAGGCTTGGGACCTAGGGGACGAGCAGTACTTC. This translates into CASSLGEAWDLGDEQYF. The full variable domain, completed using reference TRBV7-6 and TRBJ2-7, is GAGVSQSPRYKVTKRGQDVALRCDPISGHVSLYWYRQALGQGPEFLTYFNYEAQQDKSGLPNDRFSAERPEGSISTLTIQRTEQRDSAMYRCASSLGEAWDLGDEQYFGPGTRLTVT.

The chain recombines TRBV6-1 with TRBJ1-3; TRBD1 aligns across 7 bases. Unmatched junction bases numbered 9, after V lost 7 bases and J lost 6 bases. This CDR3 is built from 14 residues. CDR1 and CDR2 (germline): MNHNS, SASEGT. CDR3 sequence: CASIVGRGSNTIYF. CDR3 nucleotide sequence: TGTGCCAGCATCGTGGGCAGGGGGTCAAACACCATATATTTT.

The chain links TRBV18 to TRBJ1-1; 7 bases match TRBD1. The V and J ends lost 5 bases and 3 bases, in that order; junction bases with no gene match: 3. The germline CDR1 and CDR2 sequences are KGHSH and LQKENI. The length of the CDR3 is 13 residues. The CDR3 reads CASSFDRDTEAFF. The CDR3 nucleotides are TGTGCCAGCTCATTCGACAGGGACACTGAAGCTTTCTTT.